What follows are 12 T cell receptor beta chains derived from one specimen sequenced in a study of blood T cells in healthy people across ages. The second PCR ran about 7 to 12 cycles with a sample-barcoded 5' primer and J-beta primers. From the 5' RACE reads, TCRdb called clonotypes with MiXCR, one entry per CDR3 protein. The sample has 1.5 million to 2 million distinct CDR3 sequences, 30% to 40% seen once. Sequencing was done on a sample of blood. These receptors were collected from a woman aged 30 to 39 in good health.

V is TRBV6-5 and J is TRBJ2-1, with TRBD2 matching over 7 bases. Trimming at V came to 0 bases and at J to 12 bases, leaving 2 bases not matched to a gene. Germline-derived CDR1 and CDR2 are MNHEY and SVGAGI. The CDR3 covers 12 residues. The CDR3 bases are TGTGCCAGCAGTTACTCTGGGGGGGGGCAGTTCTTC. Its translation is CASSYSGGGQFF.

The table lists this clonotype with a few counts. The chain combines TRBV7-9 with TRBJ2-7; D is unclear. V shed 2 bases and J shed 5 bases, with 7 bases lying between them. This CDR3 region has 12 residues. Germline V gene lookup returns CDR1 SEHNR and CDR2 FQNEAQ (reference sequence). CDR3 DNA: TGTGCCAGCAGCTTATCGTGGGACGAGCAGTACTTC. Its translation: CASSLSWDEQYF. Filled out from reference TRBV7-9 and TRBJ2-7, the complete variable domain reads DTGVSQNPRHKITKRGQNVTFRCDPISEHNRLYWYRQTLGQGPEFLTYFQNEAQLEKSRLLSDRFSAERPKGSFSTLEIQRTEQGDSAMYLCASSLSWDEQYFGPGTRLTVT.

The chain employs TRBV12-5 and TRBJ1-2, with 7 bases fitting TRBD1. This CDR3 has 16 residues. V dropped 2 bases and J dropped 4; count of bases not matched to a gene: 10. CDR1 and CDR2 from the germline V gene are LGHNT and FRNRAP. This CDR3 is CASGLTSGGAFYGYTF. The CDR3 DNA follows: TGTGCTAGTGGTTTGACATCAGGGGGTGCTTTCTATGGCTACACCTTC.

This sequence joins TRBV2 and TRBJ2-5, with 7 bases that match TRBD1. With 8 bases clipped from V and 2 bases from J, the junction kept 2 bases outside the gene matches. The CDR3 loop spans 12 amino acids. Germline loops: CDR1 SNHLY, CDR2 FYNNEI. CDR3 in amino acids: CASEGQQETQYF. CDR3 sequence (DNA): TGTGCCAGCGAGGGACAGCAAGAGACCCAGTACTTC.

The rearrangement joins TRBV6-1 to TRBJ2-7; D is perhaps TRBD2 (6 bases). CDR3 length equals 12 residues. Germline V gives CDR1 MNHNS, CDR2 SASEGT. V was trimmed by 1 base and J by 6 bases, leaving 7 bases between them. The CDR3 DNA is TGTGCCAGCAGTGAAGGGGGACTCGAGCAGTACTTC. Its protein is CASSEGGLEQYF.

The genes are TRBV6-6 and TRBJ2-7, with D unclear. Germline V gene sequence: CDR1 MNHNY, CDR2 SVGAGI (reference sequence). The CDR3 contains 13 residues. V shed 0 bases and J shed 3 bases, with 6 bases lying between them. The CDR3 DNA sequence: TGTGCCAGCAGTTACTCCTACCGCTACGAGCAGTACTTC. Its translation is CASSYSYRYEQYF.

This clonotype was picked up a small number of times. The CDR3: CAIGGRGSNTEAFF. The CDR3 nucleotides are TGTGCCATCGGCGGCAGGGGTTCAAACACTGAAGCTTTCTTT. The gene calls are TRBV10-3 and TRBJ1-1; D is perhaps TRBD1 (6 bases). CDR1 is ENHRY and CDR2 is SYGVKD in the germline V gene. Trimming cost V 8 bases and J 2 bases, with 15 bases left between them. The CDR3 runs 14 residues.

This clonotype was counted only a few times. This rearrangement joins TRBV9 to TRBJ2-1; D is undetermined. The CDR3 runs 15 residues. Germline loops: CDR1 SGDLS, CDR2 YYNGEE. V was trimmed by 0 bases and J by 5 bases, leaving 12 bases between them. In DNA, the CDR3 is TGTGCCAGCAGCGTAGATCCCGGAGTAGACAATGAGCAGTTCTTC. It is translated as CASSVDPGVDNEQFF.

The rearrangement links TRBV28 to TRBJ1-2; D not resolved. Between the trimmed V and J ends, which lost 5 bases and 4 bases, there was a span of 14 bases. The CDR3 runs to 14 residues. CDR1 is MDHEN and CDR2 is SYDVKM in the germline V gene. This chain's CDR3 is CASSSTTRSYGYTF. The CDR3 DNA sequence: TGTGCCAGCAGTAGCACAACAAGGAGCTATGGCTACACCTTC.

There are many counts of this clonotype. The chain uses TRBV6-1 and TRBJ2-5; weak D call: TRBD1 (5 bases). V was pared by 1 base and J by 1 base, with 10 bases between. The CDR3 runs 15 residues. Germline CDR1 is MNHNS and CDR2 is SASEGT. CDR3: CASSEGVQVQETQYF. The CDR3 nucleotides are TGTGCCAGCAGTGAAGGTGTACAGGTCCAAGAGACCCAGTACTTC.

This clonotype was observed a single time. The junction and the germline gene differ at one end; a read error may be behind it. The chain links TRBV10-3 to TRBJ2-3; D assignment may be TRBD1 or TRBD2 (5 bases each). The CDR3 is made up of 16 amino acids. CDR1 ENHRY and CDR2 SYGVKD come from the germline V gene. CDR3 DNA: TGTGCCGTCAGAGGGAGAGGGGCAGGGTTCACAGATACGCAGTATTTT. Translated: CAVRGRGAGFTDTQYF.

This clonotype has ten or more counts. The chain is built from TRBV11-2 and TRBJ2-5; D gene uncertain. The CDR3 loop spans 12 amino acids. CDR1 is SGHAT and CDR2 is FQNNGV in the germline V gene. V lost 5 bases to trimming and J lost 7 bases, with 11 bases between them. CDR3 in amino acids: CASSGTLGTQYF. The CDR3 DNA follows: TGTGCCAGCAGCGGTACCTTAGGGACCCAGTACTTC.